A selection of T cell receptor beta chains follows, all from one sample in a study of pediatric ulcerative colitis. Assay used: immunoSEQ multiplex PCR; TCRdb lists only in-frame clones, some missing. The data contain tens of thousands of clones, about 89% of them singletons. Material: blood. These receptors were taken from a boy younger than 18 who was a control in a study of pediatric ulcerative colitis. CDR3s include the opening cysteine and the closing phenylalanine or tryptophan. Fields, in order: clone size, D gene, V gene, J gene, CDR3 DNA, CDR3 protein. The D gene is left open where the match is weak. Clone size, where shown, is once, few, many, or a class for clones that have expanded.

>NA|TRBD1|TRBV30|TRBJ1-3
TGTGCCTGGAGTGTTGGACAGGGGGCCGGAAACACCATATATTTT
CAWSVGQGAGNTIYF
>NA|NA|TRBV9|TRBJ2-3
TGTGCCAGCAGTGAACCGGACGGGGGAACGCAGTATTTT
CASSEPDGGTQYF
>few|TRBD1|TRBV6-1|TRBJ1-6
TGTGCCAGCGGGGACAGGAGTAATTCACCCCTCCACTTT
CASGDRSNSPLHF
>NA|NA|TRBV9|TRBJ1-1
TGTGCCAGCAGCGTACCTGTGAACAGTGAAGCTTTCTTT
CASSVPVNSEAFF
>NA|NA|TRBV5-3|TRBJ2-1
TGTGCCAGAAGCTTTTCGTTGGGGAAGAATGAGCAGTTCTTC
CARSFSLGKNEQFF
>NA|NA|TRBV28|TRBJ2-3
TGTGCCAGCAGTTTATTAGGGGGTGCAGATACGCAGTATTTT
CASSLLGGADTQYF
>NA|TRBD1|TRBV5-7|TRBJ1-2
TGTGCCAGCAGCGTACCTCAGGGGGTTAACTATGGCTACACCTTC
CASSVPQGVNYGYTF
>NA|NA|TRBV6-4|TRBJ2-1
TGTGCCAGCAGTGACACGGAACCCCCGGGCAATGAGCAGTTCTTC
CASSDTEPPGNEQFF
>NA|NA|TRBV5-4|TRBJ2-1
TGTGCCAGCAGCCCGACTTCGCGCGGAATCTACAATGAGCAGTTCTTC
CASSPTSRGIYNEQFF
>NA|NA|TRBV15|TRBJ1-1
TGTGCCACCAGCAGAGAAACGGCGGGCACTGAAGCTTTCTTT
CATSRETAGTEAFF
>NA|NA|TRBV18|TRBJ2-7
TGTGCCAGCTCACCACTACTAGGACCCTACGAGCAGTACTTC
CASSPLLGPYEQYF
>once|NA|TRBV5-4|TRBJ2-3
TGTGCCAGCAGCTTGGACGGTCCAGATACGCAGTATTTT
CASSLDGPDTQYF
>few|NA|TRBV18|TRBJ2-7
TGTGCCAGCTCACACGTGGCGAATGGACGATCCCACGAGCAGTACTTC
CASSHVANGRSHEQYF
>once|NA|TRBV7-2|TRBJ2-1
TGTGCCAGCAGCCTAGGGGGCCAAGCGGGAGTAGAAAGTGAGCAGTTCTTC
CASSLGGQAGVESEQFF
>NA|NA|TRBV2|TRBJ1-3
TGTGCCAGCAGTGAAAAGGGTGATTCGGACACCATATATTTT
CASSEKGDSDTIYF
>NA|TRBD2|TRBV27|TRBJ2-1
TGTGCCAGCAGTTTGGGGACTAGCGGGACCAATGAGCAGTTCTTC
CASSLGTSGTNEQFF
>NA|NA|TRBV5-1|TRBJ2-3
TGCGCCAGCAGCTCTCAGTCCGGGACTGAGGGAGATACGCAGTATTTT
CASSSQSGTEGDTQYF
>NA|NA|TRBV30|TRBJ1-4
TGTGCCTGGAGTATACATGTGTGGGAAAAACTGTTTTTT
CAWSIHVWEKLFF
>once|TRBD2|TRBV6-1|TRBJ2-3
TGTGCCAGCAGCCGAACTAGCGGGATCACAGATACGCAGTATTTT
CASSRTSGITDTQYF
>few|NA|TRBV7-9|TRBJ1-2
TGTGCCAGCAGCTTATTTCGGCAGACTAACTATGGCTACACCTTC
CASSLFRQTNYGYTF
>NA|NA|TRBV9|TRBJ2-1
TGTGCCAGCAGCAAGCCCCCCTACAATGAGCAGTTCTTC
CASSKPPYNEQFF
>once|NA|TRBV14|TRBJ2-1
TGTGCCAGCAGCCAAGATAGGAGGCGGAGCCTCTCCTACAATGAGCAGTTCTTC
CASSQDRRRSLSYNEQFF
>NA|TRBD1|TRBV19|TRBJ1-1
TGTGCCAGTAGTATAGATTGGACAGGAGGAGCTTTCTTT
CASSIDWTGGAFF
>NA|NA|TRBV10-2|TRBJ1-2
TGCGCCAGCACTCAGTATTCTAACTATGGCTACACCTTC
CASTQYSNYGYTF
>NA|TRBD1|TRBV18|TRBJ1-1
TGTGCCAGCTCACTCAGACAGGGGGCCAATGAAGCTTTCTTT
CASSLRQGANEAFF
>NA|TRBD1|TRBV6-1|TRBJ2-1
TGTGCCAGCAGTGAACAGGGGGCGTCCTACAATGAGCAGTTCTTC
CASSEQGASYNEQFF
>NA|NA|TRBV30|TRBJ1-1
TGTGCCTGGAGTGCCACTGAAGCTTTCTTT
CAWSATEAFF
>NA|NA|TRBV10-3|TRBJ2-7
TGTGCCTCGCGTGAGGCCTACGAGCAGTACTTC
CASREAYEQYF
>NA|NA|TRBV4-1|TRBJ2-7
TGCGCCAGCAGCCAAGAAATTGGTTCGGCCTACGAGCAGTACTTC
CASSQEIGSAYEQYF
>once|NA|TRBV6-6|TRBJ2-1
TGTGCCACCCTAGGGGAGAACAATGAGCAGTTCTTC
CATLGENNEQFF
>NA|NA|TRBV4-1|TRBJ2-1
TGCGCCAGCAGCTTCATATACCAGAACGATAACAATGAGCAGTTCTTC
CASSFIYQNDNNEQFF
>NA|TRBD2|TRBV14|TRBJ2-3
TGTGCCAGCAGCCTCCTAGAGCGGGGGGGCACAGATACGCAGTATTTT
CASSLLERGGTDTQYF
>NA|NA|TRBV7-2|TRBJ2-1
TGTGCCAGCAGCTTCGGGAATGAGCAGTTCTTC
CASSFGNEQFF
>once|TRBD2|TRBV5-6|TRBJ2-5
TGTGCCAGCAGCTTTCTAGCGGGGGGGTACCAAGAGACCCAGTACTTC
CASSFLAGGYQETQYF
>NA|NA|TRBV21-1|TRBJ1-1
TGTGGGCCCCAGGGCAGGGTCCTCCTTGAAGCTTTCTTT
CGPQGRVLLEAFF
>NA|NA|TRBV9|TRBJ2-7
TGTGCCAGCAGCGCCTCCCCCCGGGTATCAAACTACGAGCAGTACTTC
CASSASPRVSNYEQYF
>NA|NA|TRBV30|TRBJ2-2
TGTGCCTGGAGTGTTCGGGCCGGGGAGCTGTTTTTT
CAWSVRAGELFF
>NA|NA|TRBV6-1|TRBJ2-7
TGTGCCAGCAGATTGGCCGGGGAGCAGTACTTC
CASRLAGEQYF
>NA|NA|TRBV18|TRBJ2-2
TGTGCCAGCTCACAGGGGACCGGGGAGCTGTTTTTT
CASSQGTGELFF
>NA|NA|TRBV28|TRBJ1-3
TGTGCCAGCATGGGGCCAGGTGGAAACACCATATATTTT
CASMGPGGNTIYF
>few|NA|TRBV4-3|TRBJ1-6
TGCGCCAGCAGCCAAGAAGTCGGTCTGTCACCCCTCCACTTT
CASSQEVGLSPLHF
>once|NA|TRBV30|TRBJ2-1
TGTGCCTGGATGGTTGAGGGCGGGCAGTTCTTC
CAWMVEGGQFF
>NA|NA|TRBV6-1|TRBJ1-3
TGTGCCAGCGGTAAGGTTCACTCTGGAAACACCATATATTTT
CASGKVHSGNTIYF
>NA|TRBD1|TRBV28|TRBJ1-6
TGTGCCAGCAGTACCCTATGGGAGGGGGACAGAGTATCACCCCTCCACTTT
CASSTLWEGDRVSPLHF
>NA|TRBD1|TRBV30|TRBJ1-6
TGTGCCTGGAGTTGGACAGGGCGGTATAATTCACCCCTCCACTTT
CAWSWTGRYNSPLHF
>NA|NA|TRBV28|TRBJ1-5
TGTGCCAGCAGTCCGGTCGGACAGTCTAGCAATCAGCCCCAGCATTTT
CASSPVGQSSNQPQHF
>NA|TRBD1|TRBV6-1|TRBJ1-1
TGTGCCAGCAGTGGGACAGGGGGAGGGAGTGAAGCTTTCTTT
CASSGTGGGSEAFF
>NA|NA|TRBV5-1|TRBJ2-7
TGCGCCAGCAGCTTGGAACCCCATTCCGGGGCCTACGAGCAGTACTTC
CASSLEPHSGAYEQYF
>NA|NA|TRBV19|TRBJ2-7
TGTGCCAGTAGTTCCGGGACGGACACTTACGAGCAGTACTTC
CASSSGTDTYEQYF
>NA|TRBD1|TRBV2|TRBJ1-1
TGTGCCAGCACCAACGAATACTCGGGTTCGGCCAGGGGGGCTTTCTTT
CASTNEYSGSARGAFF
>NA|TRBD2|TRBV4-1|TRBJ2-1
TGCGCCAGCAGCCAGCTAGCGGGAGAGGTCAATGAGCAGTTCTTC
CASSQLAGEVNEQFF
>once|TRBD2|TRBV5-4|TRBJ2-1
TGTGCCAGCAGCTTGTGGACTAGCGTCAACAATGAGCAGTTCTTC
CASSLWTSVNNEQFF
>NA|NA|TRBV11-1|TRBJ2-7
TGTGCCAGCAGCCCCGAGGCCCGAGTGATCGACGAGCAGTACTTC
CASSPEARVIDEQYF
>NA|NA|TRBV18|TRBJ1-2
TGTGCCAGCTCACCAGCCGGGTCCGCTAACTATGGCTACACCTTC
CASSPAGSANYGYTF